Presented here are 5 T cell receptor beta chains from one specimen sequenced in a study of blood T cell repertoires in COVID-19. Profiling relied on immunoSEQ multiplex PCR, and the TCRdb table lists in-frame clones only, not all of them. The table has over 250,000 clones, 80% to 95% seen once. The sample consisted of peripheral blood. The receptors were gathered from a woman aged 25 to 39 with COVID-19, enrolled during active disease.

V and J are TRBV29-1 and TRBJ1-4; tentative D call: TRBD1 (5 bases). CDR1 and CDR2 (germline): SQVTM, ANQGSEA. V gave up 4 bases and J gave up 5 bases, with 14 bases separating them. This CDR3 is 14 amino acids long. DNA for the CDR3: TGCAGCGTTGTTGGGGGAGGGATCAATGAAAAACTGTTTTTT. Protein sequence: CSVVGGGINEKLFF.

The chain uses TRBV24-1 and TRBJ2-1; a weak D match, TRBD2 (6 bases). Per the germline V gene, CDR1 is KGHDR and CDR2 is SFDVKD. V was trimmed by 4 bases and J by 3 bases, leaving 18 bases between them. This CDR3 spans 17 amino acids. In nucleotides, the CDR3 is TGTGCCACCAGTGAATTCTCGGGGAGGAAGGGCTACAATGAGCAGTTCTTC. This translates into CATSEFSGRKGYNEQFF.

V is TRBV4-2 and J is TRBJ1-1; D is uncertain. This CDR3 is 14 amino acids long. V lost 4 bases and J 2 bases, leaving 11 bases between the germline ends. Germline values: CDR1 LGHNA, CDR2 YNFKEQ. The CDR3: CASSPVEGNTEAFF. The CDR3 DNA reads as TGTGCCAGCAGCCCAGTAGAGGGAAACACTGAAGCTTTCTTT.

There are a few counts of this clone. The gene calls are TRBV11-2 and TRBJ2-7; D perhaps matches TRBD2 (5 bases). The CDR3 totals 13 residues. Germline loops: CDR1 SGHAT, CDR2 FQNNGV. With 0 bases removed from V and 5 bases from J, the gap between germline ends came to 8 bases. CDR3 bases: TGTGCCAGCAGCTTAGAACGAGGGAACGAGCAGTACTTC. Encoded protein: CASSLERGNEQYF.

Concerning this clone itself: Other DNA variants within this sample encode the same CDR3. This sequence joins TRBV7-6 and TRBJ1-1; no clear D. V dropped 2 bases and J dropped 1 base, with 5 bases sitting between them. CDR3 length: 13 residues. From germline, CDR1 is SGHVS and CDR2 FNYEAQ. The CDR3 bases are TGTGCCAGCAGCTTACAGGAGAACACTGAAGCTTTCTTT. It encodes CASSLQENTEAFF. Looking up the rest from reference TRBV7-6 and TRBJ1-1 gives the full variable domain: GAGVSQSPRYKVTKRGQDVALRCDPISGHVSLYWYRQALGQGPEFLTYFNYEAQQDKSGLPNDRFSAERPEGSISTLTIQRTEQRDSAMYRCASSLQENTEAFFGQGTRLTVV.